The TCR beta chain described here comes from a study of blood T cell repertoires in COVID-19. Overall study: COVID-19 samples collected from the United States, Italy and Spain covered acute and convalescent phases. Sample material is recorded as cDNA or gDNA derived from T cells, B-cell-depleted T cells, or PBMCs.

In the source study's methods: Counts of nucleated cells, estimated from reference gene primer amplification, were obtained. Libraries were prepared by immunoSEQ multiplex PCR; TCRdb keeps only in-frame clonotypes and omits some of them. V and J calls and clone size come straight from that table; D and trimming were deduced from the DNA. The table includes a few hundred thousand clones, around 90% detected once. CDR1 is SEHNR and CDR2 is FQNEAQ in the germline V gene (reference sequence). The J segment lost 2 bases and the V segment lost 5 bases, leaving 6 bases of the junction unmatched. The CDR3 has 14 amino acids.

This TCR was recovered from a young man with active or convalescent COVID-19. The chain employs TRBV7-9 and TRBJ2-7; 7 bases match TRBD2. Material: peripheral blood. In nucleotides, the CDR3 is TGTGCCAGCAGCCCTTGGACTAGAGCCTACGAGCAGTACTTC. Its protein product is CASSPWTRAYEQYF. The variable domain in full, with the rest retrieved from reference TRBV7-9 and TRBJ2-7, is DTGVSQNPRHKITKRGQNVTFRCDPISEHNRLYWYRQTLGQGPEFLTYFQNEAQLEKSRLLSDRFSAERPKGSFSTLEIQRTEQGDSAMYLCASSPWTRAYEQYFGPGTRLTVT.